Listed below are T cell receptor beta chains from one sample, sequenced in a study of neurological immune-mediated disorders. In TCRdb, the 5' RACE reads were re-called with MiXCR into one record per CDR3 protein. The sample shows 70,000 to 95,000 distinct CDR3 sequences, about a sixth of them seen only once. The material sequenced was PBMCs. These receptor sequences come from a woman in her thirties or forties in good health. Each CDR3 is given with its conserved first and last residue. Fields, in order: clone size, D gene, J gene, V gene, CDR3 DNA, CDR3 protein. D genes are given only for firm matches. Rows give clone size only sometimes, using once, few, many, or a class for an expanded clone.

many,.,TRBJ1-1,TRBV6-5,TGTGCCAGCAGACGGATAGGTAGGACTGAAGCTTTCTTT,CASRRIGRTEAFF
.,.,TRBJ2-7,TRBV4-1,TGCGCCAGCAGCCCCTATGAGGGGGGGACCTACGAGCAGTACTTC,CASSPYEGGTYEQYF
many,.,TRBJ2-5,TRBV20-1,TGCAGTGCTGACCAAAAGGAGTTGGAGACCCAGTACTTC,CSADQKELETQYF
many,TRBD1,TRBJ2-2,TRBV20-1,TGCAGTGCCGCCCGGGACAGGGGCTCCGGGGAGCTGTTTTTT,CSAARDRGSGELFF
many,.,TRBJ1-6,TRBV20-1,TGCAGTGCTAGAGATGGCTTGTGGGGCAGGGTAAATTCACCCCTCCACTTT,CSARDGLWGRVNSPLHF
many,TRBD1,TRBJ1-1,TRBV20-1,TGCAGTGCTAGACAGGGGGCGGGGGACACTGAAGCTTTCTTT,CSARQGAGDTEAFF
.,TRBD1,TRBJ1-2,TRBV5-1,TGCGCCAGCGGCCAAGACAGGGGGCGACAGGGCTACACCTTC,CASGQDRGRQGYTF
.,.,TRBJ1-2,TRBV2,TGTGCCAGCAGCCCATTCATCAAGGATGGCTACACCTTC,CASSPFIKDGYTF
many,.,TRBJ2-6,TRBV28,TGTGCCAGCAGCCCGCGGGGCCCAGGTGGGGCCAACGTCCTGACTTTC,CASSPRGPGGANVLTF
many,.,TRBJ2-1,TRBV7-2,TGTGCCAGCAGCCCACCGGGCGGGGCCGCGGACAGGGAGCAGTTCTTC,CASSPPGGAADREQFF
.,TRBD2,TRBJ2-1,TRBV18,TGTGCCAGCTCACCCGAGCGACTAGCGGGCACCTACAATGAGCAGTTCTTC,CASSPERLAGTYNEQFF
many,TRBD2,TRBJ2-3,TRBV4-2,TGTGCCAGCAGCCAAAGGGTGACTAGCGGGGGTGATTACACAGATACGCAGTATTTT,CASSQRVTSGGDYTDTQYF
many,.,TRBJ1-5,TRBV4-1,TGCGCCAGCTCCCTTGTGGACGGGAGCAATCAGCCCCAGCATTTT,CASSLVDGSNQPQHF
many,.,TRBJ2-3,TRBV29-1,TGCAGCGTTGACAAAGGCCGGGGAGATACGCAGTATTTT,CSVDKGRGDTQYF
many,.,TRBJ2-1,TRBV10-3,TGTGCCATCAGTGAGGACAGGACTTACAATGAGCAGTTCTTC,CAISEDRTYNEQFF
many,.,TRBJ1-2,TRBV5-1,TGCGCCAGCAGCATGAACACCGGGACATCTAACTATGGCTACACCTTC,CASSMNTGTSNYGYTF
many,TRBD2,TRBJ2-1,TRBV7-3,TGTGCCAGCAGCTTGAACGGGGGGTTTAATGAGCAGTTCTTC,CASSLNGGFNEQFF
many,.,TRBJ2-5,TRBV5-1,TGCGCCAGCAGCTTAGCTAGCGTTCAAGAGACCCAGTACTTC,CASSLASVQETQYF
many,TRBD2,TRBJ2-3,TRBV6-5,TGTGCCAGCAGTTACTCTCCTAGCGGGGCCTCCACAGATACGCAGTATTTT,CASSYSPSGASTDTQYF
many,.,TRBJ2-5,TRBV12-3/TRBV12-4,TGTGCCAGCAGTTTTGGAGGTCAAGAGACCCAGTACTTC,CASSFGGQETQYF
many,TRBD1,TRBJ2-3,TRBV10-3,TGTGCCATCAGTGACCGGGACAGAGGCACAGATACGCAGTATTTT,CAISDRDRGTDTQYF
few,.,TRBJ2-7,TRBV3-1,TGTGCCAGCAGCCAGACGAAAGGGGAGCAGTACTTC,CASSQTKGEQYF
many,TRBD1,TRBJ1-1,TRBV29-1,TGCAGCGTTGATTGGGGACAGGGAGCTGAAGCTTTCTTT,CSVDWGQGAEAFF
many,.,TRBJ1-3,TRBV2,TGTGCCAGCTTTCCTCCGGGGCGAAGCTCTGGAAACACCATATATTTT,CASFPPGRSSGNTIYF
many,TRBD1,TRBJ1-1,TRBV29-1,TGCAGCGGGGGACAGGGTGGGGACACTGAAGCTTTCTTT,CSGGQGGDTEAFF
.,.,TRBJ2-3,TRBV24-1,TGTGCCACCAGTGATCTCCCCAGACTAAGCACAGATACGCAGTATTTT,CATSDLPRLSTDTQYF
many,.,TRBJ2-5,TRBV20-1,TGCAGTGGGGCAGGAGTGAAAGAGACCCAGTACTTC,CSGAGVKETQYF
many,.,TRBJ1-5,TRBV28,TGTGCCAGCAGTTCTCCAGACAATCAGCCCCAGCATTTT,CASSSPDNQPQHF
many,.,TRBJ2-7,TRBV7-8,TGTGCCAGCAGCACAGGGGGGGGGAGATCTTCCTACGAGCAGTACTTC,CASSTGGGRSSYEQYF
many,TRBD1,TRBJ2-1,TRBV15,TGTGCCACCAGTACAACGGACAGGGATTACAATGAGCAGTTCTTC,CATSTTDRDYNEQFF